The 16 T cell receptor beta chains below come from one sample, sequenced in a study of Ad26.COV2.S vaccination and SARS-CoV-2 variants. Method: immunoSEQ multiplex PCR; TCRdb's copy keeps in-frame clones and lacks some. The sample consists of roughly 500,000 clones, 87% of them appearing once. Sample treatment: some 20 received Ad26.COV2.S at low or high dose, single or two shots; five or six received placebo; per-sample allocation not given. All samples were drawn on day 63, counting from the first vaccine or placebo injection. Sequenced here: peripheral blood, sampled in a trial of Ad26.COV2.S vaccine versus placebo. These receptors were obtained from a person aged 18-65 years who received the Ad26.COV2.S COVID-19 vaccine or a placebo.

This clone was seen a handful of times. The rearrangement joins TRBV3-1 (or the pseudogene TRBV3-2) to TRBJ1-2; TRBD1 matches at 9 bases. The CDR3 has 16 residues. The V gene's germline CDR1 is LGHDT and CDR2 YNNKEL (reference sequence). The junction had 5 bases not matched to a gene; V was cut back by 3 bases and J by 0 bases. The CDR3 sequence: CASSHGTGITNYGYTF. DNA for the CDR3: TGTGCCAGCAGCCACGGGACAGGGATAACTAACTATGGCTACACCTTC.

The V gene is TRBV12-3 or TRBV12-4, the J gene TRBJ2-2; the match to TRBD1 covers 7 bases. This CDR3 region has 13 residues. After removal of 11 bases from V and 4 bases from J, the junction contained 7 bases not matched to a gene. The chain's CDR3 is CAFGAGGTGELFF. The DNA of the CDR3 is TGTGCCTTCGGGGCAGGGGGCACCGGGGAGCTGTTTTTT.

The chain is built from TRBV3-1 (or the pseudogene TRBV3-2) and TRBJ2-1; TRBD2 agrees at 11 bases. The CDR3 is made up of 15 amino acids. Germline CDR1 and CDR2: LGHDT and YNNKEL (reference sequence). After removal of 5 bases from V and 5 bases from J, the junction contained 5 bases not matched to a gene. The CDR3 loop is CASSSGTSGNNEQFF. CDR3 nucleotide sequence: TGTGCCAGCAGCTCAGGGACTAGCGGAAACAATGAGCAGTTCTTC.

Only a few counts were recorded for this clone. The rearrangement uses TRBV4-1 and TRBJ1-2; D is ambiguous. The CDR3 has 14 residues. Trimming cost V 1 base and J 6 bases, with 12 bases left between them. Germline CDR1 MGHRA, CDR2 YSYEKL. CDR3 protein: CASSQVSQEDGYTF. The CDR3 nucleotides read TGCGCCAGCAGCCAAGTTTCGCAGGAGGATGGCTACACCTTC.

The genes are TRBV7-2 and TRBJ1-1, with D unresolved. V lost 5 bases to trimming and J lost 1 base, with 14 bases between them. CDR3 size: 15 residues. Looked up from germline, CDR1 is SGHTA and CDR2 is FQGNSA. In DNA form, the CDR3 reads TGTGCCAGCAGCCCCCGAGGACGGCAGAACACTGAAGCTTTCTTT. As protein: CASSPRGRQNTEAFF.

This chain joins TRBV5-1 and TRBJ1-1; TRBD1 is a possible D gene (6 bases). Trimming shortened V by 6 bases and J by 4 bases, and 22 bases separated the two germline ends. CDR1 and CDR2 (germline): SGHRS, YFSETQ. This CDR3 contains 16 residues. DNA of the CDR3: TGCGCCAGCATGGCACCCCAACGGGGGGCAACCACTGAAGCTTTCTTT. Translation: CASMAPQRGATTEAFF. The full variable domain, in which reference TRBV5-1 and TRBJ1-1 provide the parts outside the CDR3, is KAGVTQTPRYLIKTRGQQVTLSCSPISGHRSVSWYQQTPGQGLQFLFEYFSETQRNKGNFPGRFSGRQFSNSRSEMNVSTLELGDSALYLCASMAPQRGATTEAFFGQGTRLTVV.

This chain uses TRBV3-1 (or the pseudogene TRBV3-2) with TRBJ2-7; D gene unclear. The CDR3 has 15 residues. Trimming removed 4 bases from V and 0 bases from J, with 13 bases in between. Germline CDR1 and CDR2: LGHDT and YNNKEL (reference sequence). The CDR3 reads CASSPPGVSSYEQYF. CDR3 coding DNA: TGTGCCAGCAGCCCCCCTGGCGTGAGCTCCTACGAGCAGTACTTC.

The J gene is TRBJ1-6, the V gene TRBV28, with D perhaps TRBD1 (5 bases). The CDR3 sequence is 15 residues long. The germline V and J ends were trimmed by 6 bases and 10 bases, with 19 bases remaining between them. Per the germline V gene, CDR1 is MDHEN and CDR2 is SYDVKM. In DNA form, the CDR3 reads TGTGCCAGCAGAGCCTCGGAAGGGGACGGATCACCCCTCCACTTT. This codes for CASRASEGDGSPLHF.

The CDR3 loop is CASSRTVNYGYTF. CDR3 in DNA: TGTGCCAGCAGCCGGACGGTAAACTATGGCTACACCTTC. The rearrangement links TRBV7-2 to TRBJ1-2; no clear D gene. CDR1 is SGHTA, CDR2 FQGNSA, per germline. Trimming removed 5 bases from V and 2 bases from J, with 9 bases in between. This CDR3 is 13 amino acids long.

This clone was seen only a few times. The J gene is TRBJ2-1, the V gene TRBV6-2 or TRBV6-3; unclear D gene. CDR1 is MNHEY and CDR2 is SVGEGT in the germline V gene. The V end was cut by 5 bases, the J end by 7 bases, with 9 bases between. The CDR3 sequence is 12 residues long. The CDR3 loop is CASSTAFNEQFF. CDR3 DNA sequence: TGTGCCAGCAGTACAGCTTTTAATGAGCAGTTCTTC.

CDR3: CASSYPGQRAYEQYF. The CDR3 DNA sequence: TGTGCCAGCAGTTACCCCGGACAGCGAGCCTACGAGCAGTACTTC. This rearrangement joins TRBV6-6 to TRBJ2-7, with a possible D match to TRBD1 (6 bases). Germline V gene lookup returns CDR1 MNHNY and CDR2 SVGAGI (reference sequence). V lost 2 bases to trimming and J lost 2 bases, with 13 bases between them. This CDR3 is built from 15 residues.

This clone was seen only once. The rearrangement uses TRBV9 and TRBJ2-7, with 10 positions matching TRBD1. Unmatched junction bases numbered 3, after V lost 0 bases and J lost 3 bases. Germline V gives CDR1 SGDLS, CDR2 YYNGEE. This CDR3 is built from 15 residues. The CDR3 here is CASSVGGQGDYEQYF. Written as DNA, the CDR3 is TGTGCCAGCAGCGTAGGAGGACAGGGGGACTACGAGCAGTACTTC.

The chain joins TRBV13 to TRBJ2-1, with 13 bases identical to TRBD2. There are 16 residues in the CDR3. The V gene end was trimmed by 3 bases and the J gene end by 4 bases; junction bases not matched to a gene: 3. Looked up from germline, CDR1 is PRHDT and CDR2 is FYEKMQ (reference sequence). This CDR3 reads CASSFWTSGRYNEQFF. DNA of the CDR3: TGTGCCAGCAGCTTTTGGACTAGCGGGAGATACAATGAGCAGTTCTTC.

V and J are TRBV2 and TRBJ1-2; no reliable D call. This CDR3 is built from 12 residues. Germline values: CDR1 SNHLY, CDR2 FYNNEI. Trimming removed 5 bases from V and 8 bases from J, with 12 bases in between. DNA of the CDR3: TGTGCCAGCAGTCCCCCCCGGGAAGGCTACACCTTC. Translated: CASSPPREGYTF.

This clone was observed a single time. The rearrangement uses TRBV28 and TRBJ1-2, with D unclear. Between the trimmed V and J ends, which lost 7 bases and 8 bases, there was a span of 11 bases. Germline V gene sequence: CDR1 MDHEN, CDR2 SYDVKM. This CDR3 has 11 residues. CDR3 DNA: TGTGCCAGCAATTGGAGTGGGGGCTACACCTTC. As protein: CASNWSGGYTF.

CDR3 DNA: TGTGCCAGCAGTCCTAGGGAAGGCACTGAAGCTTTCTTT. Its translation: CASSPREGTEAFF. V usage is TRBV27 and J usage is TRBJ1-1; unclear D gene. V dropped 5 bases and J dropped 4 bases, with 11 bases sitting between them. Germline CDR1 MNHEY, CDR2 SMNVEV (reference sequence). This CDR3 comprises 13 residues.